This TCR beta chain derives from a study of T-cell reconstitution after alpha-beta-depleted transplantation in children. Notes on the study in general: One year after transplant, T-cell counts and diversity came mostly from newly produced T cells.

This clonotype was found many times. What it binds is unknown. The TCRbeta library was prepared with unique molecular identifiers. TCRdb re-derived calls from the PCR reads in MiXCR, one entry per CDR3 protein. The sample lists hundreds of thousands of distinct CDR3 sequences; around 10% were seen once. The source was PBMCs, collected before TCRalphabeta/CD19-depleted stem cell transplant. The clonotype originates from a boy under three years old with acute myeloid leukemia, due to receive a stem cell transplant.

CDR3 DNA sequence: TGTGCCAGCAGTTTCTCCCCGGGGGATGGCTACACCTTC. Amino acids: CASSFSPGDGYTF. V and J are TRBV12-3 or TRBV12-4 and TRBJ1-2; maybe TRBD1 (5 bases). The CDR3 totals 13 residues. Trimming removed 3 bases from V and 6 bases from J, with 11 bases in between.